This is a list of T cell receptor beta chains from one sample in a study of blood T cell repertoires in COVID-19. Data came from immunoSEQ multiplex PCR; TCRdb stores just in-frame clones and leaves some out. The table lists around 200,000 clones, roughly 85% of them singletons. Sequenced: PBMCs or T cells enriched from blood (not recorded which). Source of these receptors: a man in his forties or fifties who had recovered from COVID-19. Both conserved end residues are part of each CDR3. Fields, in order: CDR3 protein, CDR3 DNA, clone size, J gene, V gene, D gene. A D gene is named only where the DNA matches it firmly. Size is stated for part of the rows, as once, few or many counts, or as a class when the clone is expanded.

CDR3 protein: CASSLGVTRVNGRQETQYF
CDR3 DNA: TGTGCCAGCAGCTTAGGCGTGACCAGGGTTAATGGCCGCCAAGAGACCCAGTACTTC
clone size: NA
J gene: TRBJ2-5
V gene: TRBV7-8
D gene: NA

CDR3 protein: CAWSVGGGAAKNIQYF
CDR3 DNA: TGTGCCTGGAGTGTTGGAGGGGGGGCCGCCAAAAACATTCAGTACTTC
clone size: once
J gene: TRBJ2-4
V gene: TRBV30
D gene: NA

CDR3 protein: CASSLYVTGGNEQFF
CDR3 DNA: TGTGCCAGCAGTTTATATGTTACGGGTGGCAATGAGCAGTTCTTC
clone size: NA
J gene: TRBJ2-1
V gene: TRBV27
D gene: NA

CDR3 protein: CASSARLGGGYGYTF
CDR3 DNA: TGTGCCAGCAGTGCGCGTCTGGGAGGGGGCTATGGCTACACCTTC
clone size: NA
J gene: TRBJ1-2
V gene: TRBV27
D gene: NA

CDR3 protein: CATSRERAGYNEQFF
CDR3 DNA: TGTGCCACCAGCAGAGAGAGGGCCGGGTACAATGAGCAGTTCTTC
clone size: NA
J gene: TRBJ2-1
V gene: TRBV15
D gene: NA

CDR3 protein: CASSLELAGETQYF
CDR3 DNA: TGCGCCAGCAGCTTGGAACTAGCGGGAGAGACCCAGTACTTC
clone size: NA
J gene: TRBJ2-5
V gene: TRBV5-1
D gene: TRBD2

CDR3 protein: CASSFYRDTEAFF
CDR3 DNA: TGTGCCAGCAGCTTTTACAGGGACACTGAAGCTTTCTTT
clone size: NA
J gene: TRBJ1-1
V gene: TRBV7-3
D gene: NA

CDR3 protein: CASSGMTADIGYTF
CDR3 DNA: TGCGCCAGCAGCGGCATGACAGCAGATATCGGCTACACCTTC
clone size: NA
J gene: TRBJ1-2
V gene: TRBV5-1
D gene: NA

CDR3 protein: CASSSLYNEQFF
CDR3 DNA: TGTGCCAGCTCCTCCCTCTACAATGAGCAGTTCTTC
clone size: NA
J gene: TRBJ2-1
V gene: TRBV25-1
D gene: NA

CDR3 protein: CASSPQQTGRGEQFF
CDR3 DNA: TGTGCCAGCTCACCACAGCAGACAGGACGCGGTGAGCAGTTCTTC
clone size: NA
J gene: TRBJ2-1
V gene: TRBV18
D gene: NA

CDR3 protein: CASSLTGTGTGSPLHF
CDR3 DNA: TGTGCCAGCAGCCTAACCGGGACAGGGACCGGTTCACCCCTCCACTTT
clone size: NA
J gene: TRBJ1-6
V gene: TRBV7-9
D gene: TRBD1

CDR3 protein: CASSTRDSSKDMNTEAFF
CDR3 DNA: TGTGCCAGCAGCACCCGGGACAGCAGTAAGGACATGAACACTGAAGCTTTCTTT
clone size: NA
J gene: TRBJ1-1
V gene: TRBV5-7
D gene: TRBD1

CDR3 protein: CASTWTVTNTGELFF
CDR3 DNA: TGCGCCAGCACCTGGACAGTTACGAACACCGGGGAGCTGTTTTTT
clone size: NA
J gene: TRBJ2-2
V gene: TRBV4-1
D gene: NA

CDR3 protein: CASRAGNSNQPQHF
CDR3 DNA: TGTGCCAGCAGGGCAGGGAATAGCAATCAGCCCCAGCATTTT
clone size: NA
J gene: TRBJ1-5
V gene: TRBV2
D gene: NA

CDR3 protein: CASSYDYHDTDTQYF
CDR3 DNA: TGTGCCAGCAGCTACGACTATCACGACACAGATACGCAGTATTTT
clone size: NA
J gene: TRBJ2-3
V gene: TRBV7-9
D gene: NA

CDR3 protein: CASSSPWQGQGQYEQYF
CDR3 DNA: TGTGCCAGCAGTTCCCCATGGCAGGGCCAGGGTCAATACGAGCAGTACTTC
clone size: NA
J gene: TRBJ2-7
V gene: TRBV28
D gene: NA

CDR3 protein: CASSVQGIGKETQYF
CDR3 DNA: TGTGCCAGCAGCGTGCAGGGAATTGGGAAAGAGACCCAGTACTTC
clone size: NA
J gene: TRBJ2-5
V gene: TRBV9
D gene: NA

CDR3 protein: CASSNGLLAGVSLEYF
CDR3 DNA: TGTGCCAGCAGCAACGGATTACTAGCGGGAGTTTCCTTAGAGTACTTC
clone size: NA
J gene: TRBJ2-7
V gene: TRBV21-1
D gene: NA

CDR3 protein: CASSFEGRGITGELFF
CDR3 DNA: TGTGCCAGCAGCTTTGAGGGCAGGGGGATAACCGGGGAGCTGTTTTTT
clone size: NA
J gene: TRBJ2-2
V gene: TRBV7-9
D gene: TRBD1

CDR3 protein: CSVAGQGGSNYGYTF
CDR3 DNA: TGCAGCGTTGCTGGACAGGGTGGAAGTAACTATGGCTACACCTTC
clone size: NA
J gene: TRBJ1-2
V gene: TRBV29-1
D gene: TRBD1

CDR3 protein: CASSPTSSGRLSSYEQYF
CDR3 DNA: TGTGCCAGCAGCCCTACCTCTAGCGGGAGGTTAAGCTCCTACGAGCAGTACTTC
clone size: NA
J gene: TRBJ2-7
V gene: TRBV5-6
D gene: TRBD2

CDR3 protein: CASSRAGVSWEQYF
CDR3 DNA: TGTGCCAGCAGTCGGGCGGGAGTTTCGTGGGAGCAGTACTTC
clone size: NA
J gene: TRBJ2-7
V gene: TRBV27
D gene: TRBD2

CDR3 protein: CASSQGTVYGYTF
CDR3 DNA: TGTGCCAGCAGCCAAGGGACAGTCTATGGCTACACCTTC
clone size: few
J gene: TRBJ1-2
V gene: TRBV25-1
D gene: TRBD1

CDR3 protein: CASSPRTSGGQETQYF
CDR3 DNA: TGTGCCAGCAGCCCTCGGACTAGCGGAGGACAAGAGACCCAGTACTTC
clone size: NA
J gene: TRBJ2-5
V gene: TRBV7-3
D gene: TRBD2

CDR3 protein: CASSTPSGSIPGELFF
CDR3 DNA: TGTGCCAGCAGTACACCTAGCGGGAGTATTCCCGGGGAGCTGTTTTTT
clone size: NA
J gene: TRBJ2-2
V gene: TRBV6-2/TRBV6-3
D gene: TRBD2

CDR3 protein: CASSLRTTTRGNEQFF
CDR3 DNA: TGTGCCAGCAGCCTCCGGACTACCACCCGGGGCAATGAGCAGTTCTTC
clone size: NA
J gene: TRBJ2-1
V gene: TRBV21-1
D gene: NA

CDR3 protein: CASTLGGDYGYTF
CDR3 DNA: TGCGCCAGCACACTAGGGGGCGACTATGGCTACACCTTC
clone size: NA
J gene: TRBJ1-2
V gene: TRBV5-1
D gene: TRBD1

CDR3 protein: CASRAGGSRETQYF
CDR3 DNA: TGCGCCAGCAGGGCAGGGGGTAGTCGAGAGACCCAGTACTTC
clone size: NA
J gene: TRBJ2-5
V gene: TRBV5-1
D gene: TRBD1

CDR3 protein: CSVVGAGGLYTEAFF
CDR3 DNA: TGCAGCGTTGTGGGAGCGGGGGGCCTCTACACTGAAGCTTTCTTT
clone size: NA
J gene: TRBJ1-1
V gene: TRBV29-1
D gene: NA

CDR3 protein: CASSSRGPNQPQHF
CDR3 DNA: TGTGCCAGCAGTTCAAGGGGCCCCAATCAGCCCCAGCATTTT
clone size: once
J gene: TRBJ1-5
V gene: TRBV27
D gene: NA

CDR3 protein: CASSFTSGGDYEQYF
CDR3 DNA: TGTGCCAGCAGCTTTACCTCCGGGGGGGACTACGAGCAGTACTTC
clone size: NA
J gene: TRBJ2-7
V gene: TRBV5-4
D gene: TRBD2

CDR3 protein: CASSVDGQNTEAFF
CDR3 DNA: TGCGCCAGCAGCGTTGACGGACAGAACACTGAAGCTTTCTTT
clone size: NA
J gene: TRBJ1-1
V gene: TRBV5-1
D gene: NA

CDR3 protein: CASRLSLTDTQYF
CDR3 DNA: TGTGCCAGCAGACTAAGCCTTACAGATACGCAGTATTTT
clone size: NA
J gene: TRBJ2-3
V gene: TRBV2
D gene: NA

CDR3 protein: CASRFSTLSGNTIYF
CDR3 DNA: TGTGCCAGCAGATTTAGCACCCTCTCTGGAAACACCATATATTTT
clone size: NA
J gene: TRBJ1-3
V gene: TRBV6-5
D gene: NA

CDR3 protein: CAITDYSNYGYTF
CDR3 DNA: TGTGCCATCACGGACTATTCTAACTATGGCTACACCTTC
clone size: NA
J gene: TRBJ1-2
V gene: TRBV10-3
D gene: NA

CDR3 protein: CASSPIGELFF
CDR3 DNA: TGTGCCAGCAGCCCCATCGGGGAGCTGTTTTTT
clone size: NA
J gene: TRBJ2-2
V gene: TRBV6-5
D gene: NA

CDR3 protein: CAISPTSVSSYNEQFF
CDR3 DNA: TGTGCCATCAGTCCGACTAGCGTAAGCTCCTACAATGAGCAGTTCTTC
clone size: NA
J gene: TRBJ2-1
V gene: TRBV10-3
D gene: TRBD2

CDR3 protein: CAWAPSLGQMNTEAFF
CDR3 DNA: TGTGCCTGGGCCCCGTCTCTTGGTCAGATGAACACTGAAGCTTTCTTT
clone size: NA
J gene: TRBJ1-1
V gene: TRBV30
D gene: NA

CDR3 protein: CATSSHEGQGMHQPQHF
CDR3 DNA: TGTGCCACCAGCTCCCATGAAGGTCAGGGAATGCATCAGCCCCAGCATTTT
clone size: NA
J gene: TRBJ1-5
V gene: TRBV15
D gene: NA

CDR3 protein: CASSRRGVVQFF
CDR3 DNA: TGTGCCAGCAGCCGCCGGGGAGTGGTGCAGTTCTTC
clone size: NA
J gene: TRBJ2-1
V gene: TRBV13
D gene: NA

CDR3 protein: CASNPTGRGNQPQHF
CDR3 DNA: TGTGCCAGCAATCCGACAGGTCGGGGCAATCAGCCCCAGCATTTT
clone size: NA
J gene: TRBJ1-5
V gene: TRBV6-5
D gene: NA

CDR3 protein: CASSDTGSHQPQHF
CDR3 DNA: TGTGCCAGCTCGGATACGGGGAGTCATCAGCCCCAGCATTTT
clone size: NA
J gene: TRBJ1-5
V gene: TRBV18
D gene: NA

CDR3 protein: CASTPRQNSKGYTF
CDR3 DNA: TGTGCCAGCACCCCGAGACAGAATTCTAAGGGCTACACCTTC
clone size: few
J gene: TRBJ1-2
V gene: TRBV7-2
D gene: NA

CDR3 protein: CASSQVLVGAGTYGYTF
CDR3 DNA: TGCGCCAGCAGCCAAGTCCTCGTGGGGGCCGGTACTTATGGCTACACCTTC
clone size: NA
J gene: TRBJ1-2
V gene: TRBV4-1
D gene: NA

CDR3 protein: CASSVGGSDTEAFF
CDR3 DNA: TGTGCCAGCAGCGTAGGAGGGTCGGACACTGAAGCTTTCTTT
clone size: NA
J gene: TRBJ1-1
V gene: TRBV9
D gene: NA

CDR3 protein: CASSFLVGAVPYEQYF
CDR3 DNA: TGTGCCAGCAGCTTTTTAGTGGGAGCAGTACCCTACGAGCAGTACTTC
clone size: NA
J gene: TRBJ2-7
V gene: TRBV5-4
D gene: NA

CDR3 protein: CAISGTSGRATFYEQYF
CDR3 DNA: TGTGCCATCAGTGGGACTAGCGGGAGGGCTACATTCTACGAGCAGTACTTC
clone size: NA
J gene: TRBJ2-7
V gene: TRBV10-3
D gene: TRBD2

CDR3 protein: CASSKVAGKSYNEQFF
CDR3 DNA: TGTGCCAGCAGCAAAGTAGCGGGCAAATCCTACAATGAGCAGTTCTTC
clone size: NA
J gene: TRBJ2-1
V gene: TRBV11-2
D gene: TRBD2

CDR3 protein: CASSMRETEAFF
CDR3 DNA: TGTGCCAGTAGTATGAGAGAAACTGAAGCTTTCTTT
clone size: few
J gene: TRBJ1-1
V gene: TRBV19
D gene: NA

CDR3 protein: CASSTIRGTDTQYF
CDR3 DNA: TGTGCCAGCAGCACAATCAGGGGCACAGATACGCAGTATTTT
clone size: NA
J gene: TRBJ2-3
V gene: TRBV2
D gene: NA

CDR3 protein: CASSFVAGGAFDGYTF
CDR3 DNA: TGTGCCAGCAGTTTCGTTGCAGGGGGCGCTTTTGATGGCTACACCTTC
clone size: NA
J gene: TRBJ1-2
V gene: TRBV6-2/TRBV6-3
D gene: TRBD1

CDR3 protein: CASSRGGDIQETQYF
CDR3 DNA: TGTGCCAGCAGCAGAGGAGGGGACATCCAAGAGACCCAGTACTTC
clone size: NA
J gene: TRBJ2-5
V gene: TRBV7-8
D gene: NA

CDR3 protein: CASSLTSDPGELFF
CDR3 DNA: TGTGCCAGCAGCCTAACTAGCGACCCCGGGGAGCTGTTTTTT
clone size: NA
J gene: TRBJ2-2
V gene: TRBV4-2
D gene: TRBD2